This TCR beta chain appears in the sequencing data of a study of regulatory T cells in long-lasting Graves disease. In the study overall: Recently diagnosed Graves' patients had received antithyroid drugs for under 3 months.

There are many counts of this clonotype. What it binds is unknown. For TCR beta, libraries came from iRepertoire HTBI primers and Arm-PCR of CDR3 regions. MiXCR was run by TCRdb on the multiplex PCR reads, yielding one entry per CDR3 protein. The sample lists 550,000 or so distinct CDR3 sequences, approximately 12% seen once, with 8.9% in the top ten. Regarding the study as a whole: Accuracy might have suffered from few samples. Persistent patients had more shared public clonotypes (around 2,500) than new patients (around 950).

Time point noted: newly diagnosed GD, antithyroid drugs for less than 3 months. Extracted RNA from PBMCs served as the source of the TCR library. This same sample was also part of a study on T cells in Graves' hyperthyroidism and ophthalmopathy.

This TCR was recovered from a woman in her twenties or thirties with Graves disease. The sample here was peripheral blood mononuclear cells (PBMCs), taken at new diagnosis, from a patient treated with antithyroid drugs.

For the CDR3, the DNA is TGTGCCAGTAGTACGCGACTAGCGGGAGTGAGTGAGCAGTTCTTC. Translated: CASSTRLAGVSEQFF. This chain connects TRBV19 to TRBJ2-1, with TRBD2 identical over 12 bases. Germline V lookup: CDR1 LNHDA, CDR2 SQIVND (reference sequence). The CDR3 extends over 15 amino acids. The V gene end was trimmed by 4 bases and the J gene end by 9 bases; junction bases not matched to a gene: 7.